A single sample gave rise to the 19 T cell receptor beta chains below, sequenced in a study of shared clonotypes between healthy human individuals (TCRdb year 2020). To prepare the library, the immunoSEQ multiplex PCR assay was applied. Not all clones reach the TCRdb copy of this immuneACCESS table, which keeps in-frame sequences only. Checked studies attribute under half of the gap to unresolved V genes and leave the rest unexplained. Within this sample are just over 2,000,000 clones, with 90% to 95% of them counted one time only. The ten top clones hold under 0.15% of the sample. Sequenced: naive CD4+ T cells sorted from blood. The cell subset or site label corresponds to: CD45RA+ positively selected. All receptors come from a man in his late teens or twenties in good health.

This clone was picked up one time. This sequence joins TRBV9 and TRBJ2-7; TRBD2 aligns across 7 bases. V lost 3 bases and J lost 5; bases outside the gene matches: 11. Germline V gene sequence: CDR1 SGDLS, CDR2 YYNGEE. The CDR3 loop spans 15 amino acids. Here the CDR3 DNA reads TGTGCCAGCAGCGCCGCCGGGACTACCCTTGACGAGCAGTACTTC. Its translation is CASSAAGTTLDEQYF.

The CDR3 nucleotides read TGTGCCAGCAGTACGGACTATTTTAACACAGATACGCAGTATTTT. Protein sequence: CASSTDYFNTDTQYF. This rearrangement joins TRBV6-5 to TRBJ2-3; tentative D call: TRBD2 (6 bases). Germline V gene data show CDR1 as MNHEY and CDR2 as SVGAGI. V was clipped by 5 bases and J by 2 bases, with 14 bases between them. This CDR3 contains 15 residues.

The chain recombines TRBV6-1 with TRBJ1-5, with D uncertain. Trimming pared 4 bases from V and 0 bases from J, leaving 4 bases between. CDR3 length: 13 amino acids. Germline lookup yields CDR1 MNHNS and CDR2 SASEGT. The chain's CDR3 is CASSVRSNQPQHF. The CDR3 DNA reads TGTGCCAGCAGTGTCCGTAGCAATCAGCCCCAGCATTTT.

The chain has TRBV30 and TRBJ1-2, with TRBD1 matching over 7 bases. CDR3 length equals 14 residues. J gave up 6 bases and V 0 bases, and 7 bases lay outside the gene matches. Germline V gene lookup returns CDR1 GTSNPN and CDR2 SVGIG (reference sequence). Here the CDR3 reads CAWSVTPGTDGYTF. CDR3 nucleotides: TGTGCCTGGAGTGTAACCCCCGGGACAGATGGCTACACCTTC.

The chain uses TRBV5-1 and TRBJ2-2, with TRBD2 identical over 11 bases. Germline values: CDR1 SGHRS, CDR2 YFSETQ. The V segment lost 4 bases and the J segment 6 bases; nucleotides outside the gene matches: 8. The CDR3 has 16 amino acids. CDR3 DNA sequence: TGCGCCAGCAGCCTCCTAGCGGGGGGACTCGCCGGGGAGCTGTTTTTT. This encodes CASSLLAGGLAGELFF. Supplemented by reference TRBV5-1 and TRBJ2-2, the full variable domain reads KAGVTQTPRYLIKTRGQQVTLSCSPISGHRSVSWYQQTPGQGLQFLFEYFSETQRNKGNFPGRFSGRQFSNSRSEMNVSTLELGDSALYLCASSLLAGGLAGELFFGEGSRLTVL.

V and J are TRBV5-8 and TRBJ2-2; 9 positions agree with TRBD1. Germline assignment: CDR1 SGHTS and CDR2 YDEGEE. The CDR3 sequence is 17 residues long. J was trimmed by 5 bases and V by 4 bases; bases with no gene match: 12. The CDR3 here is CASSPEWGQGNTGELFF. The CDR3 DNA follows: TGTGCCAGCAGCCCTGAGTGGGGACAGGGTAATACCGGGGAGCTGTTTTTT.

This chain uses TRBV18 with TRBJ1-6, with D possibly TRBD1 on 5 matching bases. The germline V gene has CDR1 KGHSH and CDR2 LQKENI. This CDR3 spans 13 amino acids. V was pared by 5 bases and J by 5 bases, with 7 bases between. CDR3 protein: CASSDSNNSPLHF. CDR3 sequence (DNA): TGTGCCAGCTCAGACAGTAATAATTCACCCCTCCACTTT.

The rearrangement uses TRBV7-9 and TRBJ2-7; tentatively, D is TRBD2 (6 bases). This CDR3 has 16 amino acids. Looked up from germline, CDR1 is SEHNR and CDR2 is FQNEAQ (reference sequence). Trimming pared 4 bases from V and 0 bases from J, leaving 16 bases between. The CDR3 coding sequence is TGTGCCAGCAGCTCCCCCGGGACTGAACGCTCCTACGAGCAGTACTTC. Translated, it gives CASSSPGTERSYEQYF. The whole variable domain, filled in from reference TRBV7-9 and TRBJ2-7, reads DTGVSQNPRHKITKRGQNVTFRCDPISEHNRLYWYRQTLGQGPEFLTYFQNEAQLEKSRLLSDRFSAERPKGSFSTLEIQRTEQGDSAMYLCASSSPGTERSYEQYFGPGTRLTVT.

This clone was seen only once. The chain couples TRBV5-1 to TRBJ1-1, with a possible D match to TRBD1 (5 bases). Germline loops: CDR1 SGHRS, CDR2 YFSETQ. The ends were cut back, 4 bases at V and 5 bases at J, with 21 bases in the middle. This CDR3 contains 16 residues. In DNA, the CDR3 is TGCGCCAGCAGCCCCGGGAGGGGCTCTCCGGGAACTGAAGCTTTCTTT. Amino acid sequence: CASSPGRGSPGTEAFF.

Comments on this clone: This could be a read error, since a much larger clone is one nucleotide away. In DNA form, the CDR3 reads TGTGCCAGCACCGGGGGGAACACTGAAGCTTTCTTT. Translated: CASTGGNTEAFF. The chain carries TRBV6-1 and TRBJ1-1; D is possibly TRBD1 (5 bases). Per the germline V gene, CDR1 is MNHNS and CDR2 is SASEGT. V was cut by 7 bases and J by 1 base, with 7 bases left in between. This CDR3 region has 12 residues.

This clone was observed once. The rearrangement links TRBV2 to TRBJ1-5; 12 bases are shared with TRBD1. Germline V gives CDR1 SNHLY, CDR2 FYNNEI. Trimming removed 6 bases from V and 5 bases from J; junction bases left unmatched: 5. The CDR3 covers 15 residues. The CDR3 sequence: CASSGGQGAYQPQHF. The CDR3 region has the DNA TGTGCCAGCAGCGGGGGACAGGGGGCGTATCAGCCCCAGCATTTT.

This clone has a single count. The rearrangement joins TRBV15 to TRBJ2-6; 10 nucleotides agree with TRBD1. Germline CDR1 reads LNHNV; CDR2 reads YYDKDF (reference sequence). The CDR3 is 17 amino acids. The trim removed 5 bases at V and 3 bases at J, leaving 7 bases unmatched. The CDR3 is CATSGRDRGGGANVLTF. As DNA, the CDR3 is TGTGCCACCAGCGGCCGGGACAGGGGCGGTGGGGCCAACGTCCTGACTTTC.

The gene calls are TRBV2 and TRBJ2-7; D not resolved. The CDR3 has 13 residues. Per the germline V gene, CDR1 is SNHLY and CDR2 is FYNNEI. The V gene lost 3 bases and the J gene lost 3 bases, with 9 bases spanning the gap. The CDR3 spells CASSDAINYEQYF. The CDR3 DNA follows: TGTGCCAGCAGTGACGCAATAAACTACGAGCAGTACTTC. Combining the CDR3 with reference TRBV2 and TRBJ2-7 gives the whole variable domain EPEVTQTPSHQVTQMGQEVILRCVPISNHLYFYWYRQILGQKVEFLVSFYNNEISEKSEIFDDQFSVERPDGSNFTLKIRSTKLEDSAMYFCASSDAINYEQYFGPGTRLTVT.

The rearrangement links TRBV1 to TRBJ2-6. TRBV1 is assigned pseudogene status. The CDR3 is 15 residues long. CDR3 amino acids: CTSSQVQPGANVLTF. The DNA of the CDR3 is TGCACCAGCAGCCAAGTCCAGCCGGGGGCCAACGTCCTGACTTTC.

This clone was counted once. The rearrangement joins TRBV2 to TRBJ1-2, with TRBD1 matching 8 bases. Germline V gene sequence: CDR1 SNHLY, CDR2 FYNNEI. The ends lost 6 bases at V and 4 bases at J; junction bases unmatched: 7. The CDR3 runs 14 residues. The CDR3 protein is CASSLQGQVYGYTF. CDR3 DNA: TGTGCCAGCAGCTTACAGGGACAGGTCTATGGCTACACCTTC.

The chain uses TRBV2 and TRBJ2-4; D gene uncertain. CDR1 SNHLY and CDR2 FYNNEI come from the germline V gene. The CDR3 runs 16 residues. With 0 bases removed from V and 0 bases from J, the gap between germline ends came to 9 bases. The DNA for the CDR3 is TGTGCCAGCAGTGAAGCCATAACCGTAGCCAAAAACATTCAGTACTTC. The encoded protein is CASSEAITVAKNIQYF.

The CDR3 bases are TGTGCCAGCAGCTTAGCAAGGAGCGAGCAGTACTTC. As protein: CASSLARSEQYF. The chain couples TRBV7-8 to TRBJ2-7; D is ambiguous. V lost 0 bases and J 6 bases, leaving 6 bases between the germline ends. Looked up from germline, CDR1 is SGHVS and CDR2 is FQNEAQ. The CDR3 is 12 amino acids.

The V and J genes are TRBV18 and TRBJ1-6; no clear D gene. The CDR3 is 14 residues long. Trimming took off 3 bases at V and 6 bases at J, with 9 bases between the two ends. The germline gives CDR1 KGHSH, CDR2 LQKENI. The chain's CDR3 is CASSPGGSNSPLHF. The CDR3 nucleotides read TGTGCCAGCTCACCGGGCGGATCTAATTCACCCCTCCACTTT. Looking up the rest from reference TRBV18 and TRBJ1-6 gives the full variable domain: NAGVMQNPRHLVRRRGQEARLRCSPMKGHSHVYWYRQLPEEGLKFMVYLQKENIIDESGMPKERFSAEFPKEGPSILRIQQVVRGDSAAYFCASSPGGSNSPLHFGNGTRLTVT.

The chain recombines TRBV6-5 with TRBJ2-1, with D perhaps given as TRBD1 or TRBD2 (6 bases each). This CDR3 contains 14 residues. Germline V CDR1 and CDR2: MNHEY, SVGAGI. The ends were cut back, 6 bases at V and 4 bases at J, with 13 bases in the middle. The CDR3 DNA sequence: TGTGCCAGCAGCCCAAGGGGGGAGTACAATGAGCAGTTCTTC. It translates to CASSPRGEYNEQFF.